This T cell receptor beta chain was retrieved from a study of cytomegalovirus exposure and HLA in healthy donors. Study-wide findings and caveats: Using the classifier, cytomegalovirus status was reportedly diagnosed with high specificity and sensitivity. Associated with cytomegalovirus, according to the listing, were about 160 TCR beta chains.

Vbeta (60) and Jbeta (13) primers were used in the PCR. Profiled with immunoSEQ multiplex PCR; TCRdb holds only in-frame clones, not every one. Here the sample spans roughly 130,000 clones, around 76% being singletons. Trimming took 5 bases from V and 5 from J, leaving 18 bases between them. Germline V gives CDR1 SGHTA, CDR2 FQGNSA. There are 15 residues in the CDR3. This clone was detected only a few times. Its target is not known. The rearrangement uses TRBV7-2 and TRBJ1-2, with D unresolved. The sample consisted of PBMCs. The TCR comes from a woman aged 50 to 60 in good health and CMV-seronegative. DNA of the CDR3: TGTGCCAGCAGCCCCACGCGTCCCCGAGTGTATGGCTACACCTTC. Protein product: CASSPTRPRVYGYTF. The full variable domain, completed using reference TRBV7-2 and TRBJ1-2, is GAGVSQSPSNKVTEKGKDVELRCDPISGHTALYWYRQSLGQGLEFLIYFQGNSAPDKSGLPSDRFSAERTGGSVSTLTIQRTQQEDSAVYLCASSPTRPRVYGYTFGSGTRLTVV.